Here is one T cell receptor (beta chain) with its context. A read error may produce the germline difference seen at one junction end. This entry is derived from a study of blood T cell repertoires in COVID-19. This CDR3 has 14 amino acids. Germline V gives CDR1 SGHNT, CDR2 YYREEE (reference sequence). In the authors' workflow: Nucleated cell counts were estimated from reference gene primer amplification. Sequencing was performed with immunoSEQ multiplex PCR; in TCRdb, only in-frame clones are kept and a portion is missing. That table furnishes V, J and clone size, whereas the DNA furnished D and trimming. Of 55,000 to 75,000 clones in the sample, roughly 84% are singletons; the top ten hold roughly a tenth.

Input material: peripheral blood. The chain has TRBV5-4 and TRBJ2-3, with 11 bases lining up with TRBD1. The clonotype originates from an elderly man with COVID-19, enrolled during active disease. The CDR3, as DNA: TGTGCCAGCACCTTGGGACAGGGGGCAGATACGCAGTATTTT. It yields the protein CASTLGQGADTQYF.